This section outlines one TCR beta chain sequence together with its context. Antigen unknown. These data are taken from a study of CD8+CD57+ T cells in acquired aplastic anemia. Using genomic DNA as the template, TCR beta VDJ and CDR3 profiling was carried out. TCRdb itself ran the reads through MiXCR, one entry per CDR3 protein. The sample lists about 180,000 distinct CDR3 sequences, 63% occurring once. The V and J ends lost 0 bases and 1 base respectively, with 12 bases between them. CDR3 length: 16 residues. The V gene's germline CDR1 is ENHRY and CDR2 SYGVKD. It was patients with CD8+CD57+ cell expansion by flow cytometry who were chosen for sequencing. All patients had severe acquired aplastic anemia. Overall study findings and caveats: Patients and controls shared just under 30 CD8+ CDR3 sequences. Controls and patients did not differ significantly in CD8+ Simpson's diversity.

The origin of this receptor is a human donor with aplastic anemia. The specimen sequenced was sorted CD4+, CD8+, or CD8+CD57+ T cells (not recorded which) from PBMCs. The chain combines TRBV10-3 with TRBJ1-1, with unresolved D. In DNA, the CDR3 is TGTGCCATCAGTGAGTCGGTAGAGGGCCCGAACACTGAAGCTTTCTTT. This translates into CAISESVEGPNTEAFF.